The rows below give T cell receptor beta chains drawn from one sample of a study of T-cell reconstitution after alpha-beta-depleted transplantation in children. TCRdb analysed the PCR reads with MiXCR anew, one entry per CDR3 protein. The data contain about 440,000 distinct CDR3 sequences, 43% of them seen just once; the ten biggest clones take up 27%. The sequencing used PBMCs, collected before TCRalphabeta/CD19-depleted stem cell transplant. The receptors derive from a girl aged 2-10 years with aplastic anemia, due to receive a stem cell transplant. Each CDR3 is given with its conserved first and last residue. A D gene is named only where the DNA matches it firmly. Clone size is given for some rows only: seen once, a few or many times, or a class if the clone is expanded.

v_gene	j_gene	d_gene	abundance	CDR3nt	CDR3aa
TRBV20-1	TRBJ2-3	.	once	TGCAGTGCTAGATGGGTAGCGGCGTCTACGCAGTATTTT	CSARWVAASTQYF
TRBV20-1	TRBJ1-2	.	.	TGCAGTGCTATTCGGGACGGCTCCTATGGCTACACCTTC	CSAIRDGSYGYTF
TRBV20-1	TRBJ2-7	.	few	TGCAGTGCTAGGGCTATCGGGGGGACAGATTACGAGCAGTACTTC	CSARAIGGTDYEQYF
TRBV20-1	TRBJ2-7	.	.	TGCAGTGCTAGCGGTACATACTCCTACGAGCAGTACTTC	CSASGTYSYEQYF
TRBV19	TRBJ2-7	TRBD1	.	TGTGCCAGTGGACAGGGCGAGCAGTACTTC	CASGQGEQYF
TRBV3-1	TRBJ2-1	.	.	TGTGCCAGCCGCGGAGGTGGGTCCTACAATGAGCAGTTCTTC	CASRGGGSYNEQFF
TRBV29-1	TRBJ1-4	.	.	TGCAGCGCCGGTGAGGCCGGCATGGAAAAACTGTTTTTT	CSAGEAGMEKLFF
TRBV29-1	TRBJ2-1	TRBD1	many	TGCAGCGTTTCTGAGACAGGGTACAATGAGCAGTTCTTC	CSVSETGYNEQFF
TRBV20-1	TRBJ2-5	TRBD2	.	TGCAGTGCTCCAAACCGGCGAGCGGGAGGGCCGGGAGAGACCCAGTACTTC	CSAPNRRAGGPGETQYF
TRBV10-1	TRBJ2-2	.	.	TGCGCCAGCAGTGACCGGCGGAACACCGGGGAGCTGTTTTTT	CASSDRRNTGELFF
TRBV15	TRBJ2-7	.	.	TGTGCCACCAGCAGACGAAGTGACAGCTCCTACGAGCAGTACTTC	CATSRRSDSSYEQYF
TRBV5-1	TRBJ2-5	.	few	TGCGCCAGCAGCCGGAGCGGTAACCAAGAGACCCAGTACTTC	CASSRSGNQETQYF
TRBV5-1	TRBJ2-5	.	.	TGCGCCAGCAGCCGGACAGGAGGGGAAGAGACCCAGTACTTC	CASSRTGGEETQYF
TRBV5-1	TRBJ1-6	.	.	TGCGCCAGCAGCCCCCTCGGCCTTCAATTCCTCCACTTT	CASSPLGLQFLHF
TRBV7-2	TRBJ1-5	.	few	TGTGCCAGCAGCTTAGAGAAACTGCAGCCCCAGCATTTT	CASSLEKLQPQHF
TRBV6-2/TRBV6-3	TRBJ2-2	TRBD2	.	TGTGCCAGCAGTTACCGAACTAGCGGGAGAGCGACCGGGGAGCTGTTTTTT	CASSYRTSGRATGELFF
TRBV5-8	TRBJ1-2	.	.	TGTGCCAGCAGCTTCGGAGATGGCTACACCTTC	CASSFGDGYTF
TRBV3-1	TRBJ2-3	TRBD2	.	TGTGCCAGCAGCCCCCTAGCGGGGGGGGTGGGAGATACGCAGTATTTT	CASSPLAGGVGDTQYF
TRBV12-3/TRBV12-4	TRBJ2-5	.	many	TGTGCCAGCAGTTTAGAGTCAGAGACCCAGTACTTC	CASSLESETQYF
TRBV10-2	TRBJ2-1	.	.	TGCGCCAGCAGTGAGTCTTACTCCCCGAATGAGCAGTTCTTC	CASSESYSPNEQFF
TRBV7-2	TRBJ2-4	.	.	TGTGCCAGCAGTGGTGTTAGTTCAGGCAAAAACATTCAGTACTTC	CASSGVSSGKNIQYF
TRBV12-3/TRBV12-4	TRBJ2-4	TRBD2	.	TGTGCCAGCTGTTTAGGGCGGGAGGGCCAGTGGGACTCCAAAAACATTCAGTACTTC	CASCLGREGQWDSKNIQYF
TRBV5-1	TRBJ2-5	TRBD1	few	TGCGCCAGCAGCTATCCCTGGACAGGGATCGGGGAGACCCAGTACTTC	CASSYPWTGIGETQYF
TRBV7-9	TRBJ2-1	TRBD2	.	TGTGCCAGCAGCTTAGCAGGGACTAGCCATGAGCAGTTCTTC	CASSLAGTSHEQFF
TRBV20-1	TRBJ1-2	.	few	TGCAGTGCCCCCCGGTACAGCTATGGCTACACCTTC	CSAPRYSYGYTF
TRBV28	TRBJ2-7	.	.	TGTGCCAGCATGGGGTTAACCTACGAGCAGTACTTC	CASMGLTYEQYF
TRBV4-2	TRBJ1-3	.	few	TGTGCCAGCAGCCTACGATCTGGAAACACCATATATTTT	CASSLRSGNTIYF
TRBV4-1	TRBJ1-5	.	few	TGCGCCAGCAGCCAAGGATGGGACGAGGGGGATCAGCCCCAGCATTTT	CASSQGWDEGDQPQHF
TRBV6-6	TRBJ1-1	.	.	TGTGCCAGCAGCTCGAGACAGACCACTGAAGCTTTCTTT	CASSSRQTTEAFF
TRBV20-1	TRBJ2-7	.	.	TGCAGTGCCGCGCGACAGGGGAGGGCCCCCTACGAGCAGTACTTC	CSAARQGRAPYEQYF
TRBV5-6	TRBJ2-2	TRBD2	.	TGTGCCAGCAGCTCGGGACTAGCGAAACCCGGGGAGCTGTTTTTT	CASSSGLAKPGELFF
TRBV28	TRBJ2-7	TRBD1	few	TGTGCCAGCAGAGAGGGACAGGGGGGGTACTACGAGCAGTACTTC	CASREGQGGYYEQYF
TRBV6-5	TRBJ2-3	TRBD2	few	TGTGCCAGCAGTTACCCCGGACTAGCGGGAGGGACAGATACGCAGTATTTT	CASSYPGLAGGTDTQYF
TRBV7-2	TRBJ2-3	TRBD1	few	TGTGCCAGCAGCTTTCTCGACAGGGAAGCAAATACGCAGTATTTT	CASSFLDREANTQYF
TRBV11-1	TRBJ1-5	.	.	TGTGCCAGCAGCTCCTCAGTGGTCTCAGAAGGGCGCAATCAGCCCCAGCATTTT	CASSSSVVSEGRNQPQHF
TRBV5-1	TRBJ2-1	TRBD1	.	TGCGCCAGCAGCAGGAATAGGGGGCTTACCTACAATGAGCAGTTCTTC	CASSRNRGLTYNEQFF
TRBV6-2/TRBV6-3	TRBJ2-7	TRBD2	.	TGTGCCACTCTTACTAGCGGGAGGAGCGAGCAGTACTTC	CATLTSGRSEQYF
TRBV20-1	TRBJ2-7	.	.	TGCAGTGCTCAGGGGTCCTACGAGCAGTACTTC	CSAQGSYEQYF
TRBV25-1	TRBJ1-2	.	.	TGTGCCAGCAGGAGTGTCGGGGGAAATGGCTACACCTTC	CASRSVGGNGYTF
TRBV20-1	TRBJ2-5	.	.	TGCAGTGCTATTCTAGTGACCCAGTACTTC	CSAILVTQYF
TRBV10-2	TRBJ1-5	.	.	TGCGCCAGCAGTCACCCGGGTAACAATCAGCCCCAGCATTTT	CASSHPGNNQPQHF
TRBV20-1	TRBJ2-7	.	.	TGCAGTGCCAGACTGGGACACATCTACGAGCAGTACTTC	CSARLGHIYEQYF